This TCR beta chain was identified during a study of blood T cell repertoires in COVID-19. Study summary: COVID-19 samples from acute and convalescent phases originated in the United States, Italy and Spain.

Original analysis: Amplification from reference gene primers served as the basis for estimated nucleated cell counts. Assay used: immunoSEQ multiplex PCR; TCRdb lists only in-frame clones, some missing. The DNA was the basis for D and trimming; V, J and clone size are from that table. The sample contains roughly 350,000 clones, around 91% of which appear only once. V was cut by 4 bases and J by 0 bases, with 22 bases left in between. There are 19 residues in the CDR3. Germline V gene lookup returns CDR1 MNHEY and CDR2 SMNVEV (reference sequence). The TCR originated in a woman younger than 35 who had recovered from COVID-19. The sequenced material came from peripheral blood. This chain links TRBV27 with TRBJ1-5; tentative D call: TRBD1 (5 bases). The CDR3 spells CASSSLYALRGYSNQPQHF. For the CDR3, the DNA is TGTGCCAGCAGTTCACTTTATGCTTTAAGGGGATATAGCAATCAGCCCCAGCATTTT.